The clone carrying this T cell receptor (beta chain) was detected many times. The data belong to a study of prognosis after radiotherapy for stage I lung cancer. Study in general: In total, 10 to 15 men and 6 or 7 women took part as patients, aged 53 to 84 with a median of about 68 years.

Two-round multiplex PCR, the amplification method, yielded TCR beta CDR3 from genomic DNA. The use of primers specific to each TRBV and TRBJ gene characterized first-round PCR. TCRdb recomputed calls from the multiplex PCR reads with MiXCR, one row per CDR3 protein. The sample consists of fewer than 65,000 distinct CDR3 sequences, 30% to 40% of them appearing once. The sample was PBMCs, taken before or after stereotactic body radiation therapy (not recorded which). This clonotype originated in a donor aged 50 or older with non-small cell lung cancer.

CDR3 region: CASTQGGLGLGEQFF. In nucleotides, the CDR3 is TGTGCCAGCACCCAAGGAGGACTAGGCTTAGGTGAGCAGTTCTTC. This sequence joins TRBV6-1 and TRBJ2-1; TRBD2 matches 7 bases. The CDR3 is made up of 15 amino acids. Germline values: CDR1 MNHNS, CDR2 SASEGT. With V trimmed by 7 bases and J by 9 bases, 15 bases remained unmatched.